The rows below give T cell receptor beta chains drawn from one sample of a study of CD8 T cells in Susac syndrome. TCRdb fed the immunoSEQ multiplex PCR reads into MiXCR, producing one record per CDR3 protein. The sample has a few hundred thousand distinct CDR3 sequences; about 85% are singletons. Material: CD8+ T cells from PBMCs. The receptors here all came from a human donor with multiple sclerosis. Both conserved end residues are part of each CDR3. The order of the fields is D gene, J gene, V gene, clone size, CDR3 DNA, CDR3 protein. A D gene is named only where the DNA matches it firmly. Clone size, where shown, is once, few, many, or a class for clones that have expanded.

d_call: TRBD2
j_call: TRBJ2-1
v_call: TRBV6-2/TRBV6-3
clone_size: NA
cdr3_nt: TGTGCCAGCAGTTACCGGTCTAGCGGCTACAATGAGCAGTTCTTC
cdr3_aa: CASSYRSSGYNEQFF

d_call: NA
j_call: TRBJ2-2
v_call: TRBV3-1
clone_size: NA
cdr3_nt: TGTGCCAGCTTAGATGGGACCGGGGAGCTGTTTTTT
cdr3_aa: CASLDGTGELFF

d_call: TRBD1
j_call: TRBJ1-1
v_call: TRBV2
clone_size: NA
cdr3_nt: TGTGCCTTCCGACAGGGGAGGACTGAAGCTTTCTTT
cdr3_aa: CAFRQGRTEAFF

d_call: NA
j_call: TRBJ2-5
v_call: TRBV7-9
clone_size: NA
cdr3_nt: TGTGCCAGCACCGACGACTCACAAGAGACCCAGTACTTC
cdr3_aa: CASTDDSQETQYF

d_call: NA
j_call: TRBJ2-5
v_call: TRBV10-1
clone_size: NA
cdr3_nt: TGCGCCAGCAGTGAGTCGACGGGCATGAGAGAGACCCAGTACTTC
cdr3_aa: CASSESTGMRETQYF

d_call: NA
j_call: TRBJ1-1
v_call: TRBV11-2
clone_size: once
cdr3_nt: TGTGCCAGCAGCTTAAGAGGGAGTCTCACTGAAGCTTTCTTT
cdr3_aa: CASSLRGSLTEAFF

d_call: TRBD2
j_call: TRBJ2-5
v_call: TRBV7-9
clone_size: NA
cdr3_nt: TGTGCCAGCAGCTGGACTAGCATAGAGACCCAGTACTTC
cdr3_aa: CASSWTSIETQYF

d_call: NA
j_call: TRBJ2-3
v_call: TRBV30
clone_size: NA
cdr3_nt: TGTGCCTGGAGTGAAGACAGTAGCACAGATACGCAGTATTTT
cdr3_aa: CAWSEDSSTDTQYF

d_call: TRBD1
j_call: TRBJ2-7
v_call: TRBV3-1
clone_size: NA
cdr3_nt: TGTGCCAGCAGCCAGAGTGTGACAGGGGACGAGCAGTACTTC
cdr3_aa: CASSQSVTGDEQYF

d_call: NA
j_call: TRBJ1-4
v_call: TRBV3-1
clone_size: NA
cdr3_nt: TGTGCCAGCAGCCGAGAAGGTCCAGGCCAGCTTTATAATGAAAAACTGTTTTTT
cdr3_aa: CASSREGPGQLYNEKLFF

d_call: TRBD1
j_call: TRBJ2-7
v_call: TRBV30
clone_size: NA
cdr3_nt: TGTGCCTGGAGTGTAGGGGACAGACACGAGCAGTACTTC
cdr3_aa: CAWSVGDRHEQYF

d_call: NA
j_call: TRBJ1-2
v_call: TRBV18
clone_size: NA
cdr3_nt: TGTGCCAGCTCACCACCGTGGGACAACCATGGCTACACCTTC
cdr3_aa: CASSPPWDNHGYTF

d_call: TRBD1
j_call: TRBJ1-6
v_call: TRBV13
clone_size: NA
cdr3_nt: TGTGCCAGCAGCTTAAGAGGACAGGCCGATTCACCCCTCCACTTT
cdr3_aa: CASSLRGQADSPLHF

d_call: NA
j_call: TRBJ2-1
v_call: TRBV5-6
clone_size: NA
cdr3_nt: TGTGCCAGCAGCTTTAACGGTGGGGTCAATGAGCAGTTCTTC
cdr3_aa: CASSFNGGVNEQFF

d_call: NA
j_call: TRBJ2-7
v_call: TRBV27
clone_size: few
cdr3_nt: TGTGCCAGCAGTTTCGTAGGGACGGACCTCTACGAGCAGTACTTC
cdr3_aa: CASSFVGTDLYEQYF

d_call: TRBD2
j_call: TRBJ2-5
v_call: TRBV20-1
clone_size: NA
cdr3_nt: TGCAGTGCTAGGGGGACTAGTCAAGAGACCCAGTACTTC
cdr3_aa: CSARGTSQETQYF

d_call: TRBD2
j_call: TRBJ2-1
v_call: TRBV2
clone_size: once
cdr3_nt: TGTGCCAGCCCGCTAGCGGGAAAAAGGAATGAGCAGTTCTTC
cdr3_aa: CASPLAGKRNEQFF

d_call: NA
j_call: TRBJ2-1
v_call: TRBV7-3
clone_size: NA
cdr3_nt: TGTGCCAGCAGCGTAAGCCCATGGACGGAAGCTTTTCATAATGAGCAGTTCTTC
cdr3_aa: CASSVSPWTEAFHNEQFF

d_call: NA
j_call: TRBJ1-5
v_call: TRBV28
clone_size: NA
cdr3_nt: TGTGCCAGCAGTTTATTACCCCCCGGCGAGCCCCAGCATTTT
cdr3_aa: CASSLLPPGEPQHF

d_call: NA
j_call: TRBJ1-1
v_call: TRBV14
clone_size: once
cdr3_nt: TGTGCCAGCAGCCGCTATGTTAGACCTCGAGGGATGAACACTGAAGCTTTCTTT
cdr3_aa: CASSRYVRPRGMNTEAFF

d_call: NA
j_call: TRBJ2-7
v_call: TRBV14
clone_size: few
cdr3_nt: TGTGCCAGCAGCTTCCCTCAGGCCCCCTACGAGCAGTACTTC
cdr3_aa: CASSFPQAPYEQYF

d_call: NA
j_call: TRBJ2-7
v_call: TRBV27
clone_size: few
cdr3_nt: TGTGCCACCTCGTTGGGGGGGGCCCTCTACGAGCAGTACTTC
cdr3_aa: CATSLGGALYEQYF

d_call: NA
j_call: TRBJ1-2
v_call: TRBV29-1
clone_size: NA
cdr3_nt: TGCAGCGTTGGGGGTGCCCTATCCGTGACGGGCTATGGCTACACCTTC
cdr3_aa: CSVGGALSVTGYGYTF

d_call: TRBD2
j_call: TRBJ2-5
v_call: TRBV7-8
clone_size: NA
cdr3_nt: TGTGCCAGCAGCTTAGCCGGGACTAGCGGACTCCAAGAGACCCAGTACTTC
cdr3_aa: CASSLAGTSGLQETQYF

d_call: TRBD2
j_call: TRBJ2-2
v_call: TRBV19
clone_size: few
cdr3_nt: TGTGCCAGTAGTTTAACTAGCGGATACACCGGGGAGCTGTTTTTT
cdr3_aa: CASSLTSGYTGELFF

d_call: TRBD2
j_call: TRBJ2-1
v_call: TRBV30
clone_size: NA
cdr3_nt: TGTGCCTGGATGGGGACTAGCAATGAGCAGTTCTTC
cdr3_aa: CAWMGTSNEQFF

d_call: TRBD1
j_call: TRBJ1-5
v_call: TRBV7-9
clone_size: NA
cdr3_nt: TGTGCCAGCAGCTTTGGGACAGGGGGCTCTCAGCCCCAGCATTTT
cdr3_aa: CASSFGTGGSQPQHF

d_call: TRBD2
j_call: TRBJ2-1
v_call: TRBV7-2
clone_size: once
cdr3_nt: TGTGCCAGCAGCTTAAGCGGGGCAGGTGAGCAGTTCTTC
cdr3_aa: CASSLSGAGEQFF

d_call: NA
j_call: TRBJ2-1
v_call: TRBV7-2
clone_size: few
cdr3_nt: TGTGCCAGCAGCTTTGAGGGAGGCTTTGGTGAGCAGTTCTTC
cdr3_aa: CASSFEGGFGEQFF

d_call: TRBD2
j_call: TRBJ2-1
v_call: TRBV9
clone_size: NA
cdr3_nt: TGTGCCAGCAGCGGTGGGACTAGCGGGAGTCGTAGCAATGAGCAGTTCTTC
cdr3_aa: CASSGGTSGSRSNEQFF

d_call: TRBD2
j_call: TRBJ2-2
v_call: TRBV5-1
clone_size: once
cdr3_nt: TGCGCCAGCAGCCCCCTCTGGGGCCCTAGCGGGACCATGAACACCGGGGAGCTGTTTTTT
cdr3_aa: CASSPLWGPSGTMNTGELFF

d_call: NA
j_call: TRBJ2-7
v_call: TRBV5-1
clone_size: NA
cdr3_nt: TGCGCCAGCAGAGAGGCGAGCTCCTACGAGCAGTACTTC
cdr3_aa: CASREASSYEQYF

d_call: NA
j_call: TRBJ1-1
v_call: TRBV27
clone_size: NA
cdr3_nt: TGTGCCAGCAGGTTAGGAATGAACACTGAAGCTTTCTTT
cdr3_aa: CASRLGMNTEAFF

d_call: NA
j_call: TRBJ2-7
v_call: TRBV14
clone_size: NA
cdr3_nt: TGTGCCAGCAGCCCCTGGGGGACCTACGAGCAGTACTTC
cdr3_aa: CASSPWGTYEQYF

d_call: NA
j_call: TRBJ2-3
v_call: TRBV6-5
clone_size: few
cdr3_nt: TGTGCCAGCAGTTTTGGGACTCTTTTAGAGTCAGATACGCAGTATTTT
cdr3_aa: CASSFGTLLESDTQYF

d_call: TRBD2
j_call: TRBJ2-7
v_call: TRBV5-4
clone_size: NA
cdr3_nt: TGTGCCAGCAGCTTTTGGACTAGCGTAACCTACGAGCAGTACTTC
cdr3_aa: CASSFWTSVTYEQYF

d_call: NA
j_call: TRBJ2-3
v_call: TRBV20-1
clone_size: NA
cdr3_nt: TGCAGTGCTAGAGATCCAGTGGGTCCCACAGATACGCAGTATTTT
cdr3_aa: CSARDPVGPTDTQYF

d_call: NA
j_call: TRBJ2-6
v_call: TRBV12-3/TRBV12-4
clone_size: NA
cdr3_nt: TGTGCCAGCAGCCTAGGCCTCGGACTGCGCCATAGGGCCAACGTCCTGACTTTC
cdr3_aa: CASSLGLGLRHRANVLTF

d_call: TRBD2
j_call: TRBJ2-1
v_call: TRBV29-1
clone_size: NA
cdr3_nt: TGCAGCGTTGAAGATCCCGGGTTCCTAGCGGGGGGCAAAGTCAAAAATGAGCAGTTCTTC
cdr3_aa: CSVEDPGFLAGGKVKNEQFF

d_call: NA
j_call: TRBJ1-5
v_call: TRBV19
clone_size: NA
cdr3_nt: TGTGCCAGTAGTATAGTGGGCAGAGCCGATAGCAATCAGCCCCAGCATTTT
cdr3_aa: CASSIVGRADSNQPQHF

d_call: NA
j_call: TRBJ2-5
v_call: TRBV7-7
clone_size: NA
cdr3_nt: TGTGCTACTTCCCAATCGGGGGAAGAGACCCAGTACTTC
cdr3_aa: CATSQSGEETQYF

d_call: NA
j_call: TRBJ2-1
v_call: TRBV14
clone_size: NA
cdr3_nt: TGTGCCAGCAGCCAAGATGTAGTACATTACAATGAGCAGTTCTTC
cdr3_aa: CASSQDVVHYNEQFF

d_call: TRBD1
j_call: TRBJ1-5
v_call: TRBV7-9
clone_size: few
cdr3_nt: TGTGCCAGCAGCTCTACAGGGGCTAATCAGCCCCAGCATTTT
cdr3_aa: CASSSTGANQPQHF

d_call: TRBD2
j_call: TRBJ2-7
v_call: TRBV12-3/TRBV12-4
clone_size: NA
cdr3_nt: TGTGCCAGCAGCTCCGGGACTAACGACGGGGGGCAGTACTTC
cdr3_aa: CASSSGTNDGGQYF

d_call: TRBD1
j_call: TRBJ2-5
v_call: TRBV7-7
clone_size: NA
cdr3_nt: TGTGCTAGCAGCTTAGACAGGGGGAGAGAGACCCAGTACTTC
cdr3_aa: CASSLDRGRETQYF

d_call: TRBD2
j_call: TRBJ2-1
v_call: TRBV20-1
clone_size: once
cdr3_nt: TGCAGTGCTAGTGTCCCCCTCACTAGCGGGAGGGCCAACGAGCAGTTCTTC
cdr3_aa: CSASVPLTSGRANEQFF

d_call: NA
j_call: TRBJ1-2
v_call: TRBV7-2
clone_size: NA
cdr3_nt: TGTGCCACCCTGAGAGGACAGAGCGATGGCTACACCTTC
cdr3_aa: CATLRGQSDGYTF

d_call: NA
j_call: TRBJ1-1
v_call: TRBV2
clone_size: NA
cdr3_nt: TGTGCCAGTGGGAGAGCTTTCTTT
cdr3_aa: CASGRAFF

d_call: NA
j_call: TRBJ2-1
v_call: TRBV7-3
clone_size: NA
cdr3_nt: TGTGCCAGCAGCTTACTAGCTCAAGGGTACAATGAGCAGTTCTTC
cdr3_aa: CASSLLAQGYNEQFF

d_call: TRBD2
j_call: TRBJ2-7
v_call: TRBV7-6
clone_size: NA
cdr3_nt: TGTGCCAGCAGCATGGGACTAGCCGAAGACGAGCAGTACTTC
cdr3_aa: CASSMGLAEDEQYF

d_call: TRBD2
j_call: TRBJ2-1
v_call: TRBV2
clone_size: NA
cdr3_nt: TGTGCCAGCCTGGGACTATCTAGGGGCAATGAGCAGTTCTTC
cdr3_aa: CASLGLSRGNEQFF

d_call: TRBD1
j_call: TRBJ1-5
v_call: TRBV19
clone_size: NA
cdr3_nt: TGTGCCAGTAGGAGCGACAGGGTGGATCAGCCCCAGCATTTT
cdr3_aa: CASRSDRVDQPQHF

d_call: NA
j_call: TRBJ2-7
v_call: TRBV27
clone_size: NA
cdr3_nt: TGTGCCAGCAGTTTATCTTGGGGAAGGTTAAAGGACGAGCAGTACTTC
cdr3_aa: CASSLSWGRLKDEQYF

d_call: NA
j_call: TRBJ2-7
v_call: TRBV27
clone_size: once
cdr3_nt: TGTGCCAGCGGCACAGGGCGGAACGAGCAGTACTTC
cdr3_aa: CASGTGRNEQYF